A single sample is the source of the 6 T cell receptor beta chains below, sequenced in a study of CD8 T cells in ankylosing spondylitis. MiXCR, run by TCRdb on the 5' RACE reads, gives a single entry per CDR3 protein. The sample yields under 950,000 distinct CDR3 sequences, around a fifth seen once. What these receptors recognize is not known. Study-wide points: Blood of patients with ankylosing spondylitis appeared to be characterized by a TCR beta motif of several highly homologous variants.

Sequencing used blood, either unsorted or a sorted T cell fraction (not recorded which). These receptors were collected from a male donor with ankylosing spondylitis.

The chain is built from TRBV6-2 or TRBV6-3 and TRBJ2-7; 7 nucleotides line up with TRBD1. Germline CDR1 and CDR2: MNHEY and SVGEGT. This CDR3 has 15 residues. V shed 8 bases and J 1 base; nucleotides not matched to a gene: 11. This CDR3 reads CASQTHRQGSYEQYF. In DNA form, the CDR3 reads TGTGCCAGCCAGACCCACCGACAGGGTTCCTACGAGCAGTACTTC.

The rearrangement uses TRBV4-2 and TRBJ2-5; D perhaps matches TRBD1 (6 bases). CDR1 is LGHNA, CDR2 YNFKEQ, per germline. V lost 4 bases and J 1 base, leaving 13 bases between the germline ends. This CDR3 is 15 amino acids long. CDR3 loop: CASSRRQESQETQYF. The CDR3 DNA reads TGTGCCAGCAGCCGCCGACAGGAATCCCAAGAGACCCAGTACTTC.

Only a few counts were recorded for this clonotype. The chain couples TRBV6-5 to TRBJ2-5, with a tentative D call TRBD2 (5 bases). Germline V lookup: CDR1 MNHEY, CDR2 SVGAGI. V lost 2 bases to trimming and J lost 14 bases, with 12 bases between them. This CDR3 region has 11 residues. In DNA, the CDR3 is TGTGCCAGCAGTTACGGAGGTCCCATCTACTTC. This sequence encodes CASSYGGPIYF.

The V and J genes are TRBV12-3 or TRBV12-4 and TRBJ2-1; D tentatively reads TRBD1 or TRBD2 (7 bases each). Deletions cut 6 bases from V and 4 bases from J, with 16 bases between. The length of the CDR3 is 15 residues. CDR3 amino acids: CASSSGGAHYNEQFF. For the CDR3, the DNA is TGTGCCAGCAGCTCAGGGGGGGCCCATTACAATGAGCAGTTCTTC.

This clonotype was counted a few times. The chain combines TRBV10-3 with TRBJ2-7; D is unresolved. Germline CDR1 is ENHRY and CDR2 is SYGVKD. Trimming cost V 4 bases and J 3 bases, with 7 bases left between them. The CDR3 sequence is 12 residues long. CDR3 in DNA: TGTGCCATCAGTGTGGATAACTACGAGCAGTACTTC. Its translation is CAISVDNYEQYF.

This clonotype was counted between two and nine times. This chain connects TRBV20-1 to TRBJ2-1; TRBD2 matches 11 bases. V lost 5 bases to trimming and J lost 0 bases; unmatched junction nucleotides: 6. Germline CDR1 DFQATT, CDR2 SNEGSKA (reference sequence). This CDR3 region has 16 residues. The CDR3 bases are TGCAGTGCTGGCCCTAGCGGGAGGAGCTCCTACAATGAGCAGTTCTTC. As protein: CSAGPSGRSSYNEQFF.